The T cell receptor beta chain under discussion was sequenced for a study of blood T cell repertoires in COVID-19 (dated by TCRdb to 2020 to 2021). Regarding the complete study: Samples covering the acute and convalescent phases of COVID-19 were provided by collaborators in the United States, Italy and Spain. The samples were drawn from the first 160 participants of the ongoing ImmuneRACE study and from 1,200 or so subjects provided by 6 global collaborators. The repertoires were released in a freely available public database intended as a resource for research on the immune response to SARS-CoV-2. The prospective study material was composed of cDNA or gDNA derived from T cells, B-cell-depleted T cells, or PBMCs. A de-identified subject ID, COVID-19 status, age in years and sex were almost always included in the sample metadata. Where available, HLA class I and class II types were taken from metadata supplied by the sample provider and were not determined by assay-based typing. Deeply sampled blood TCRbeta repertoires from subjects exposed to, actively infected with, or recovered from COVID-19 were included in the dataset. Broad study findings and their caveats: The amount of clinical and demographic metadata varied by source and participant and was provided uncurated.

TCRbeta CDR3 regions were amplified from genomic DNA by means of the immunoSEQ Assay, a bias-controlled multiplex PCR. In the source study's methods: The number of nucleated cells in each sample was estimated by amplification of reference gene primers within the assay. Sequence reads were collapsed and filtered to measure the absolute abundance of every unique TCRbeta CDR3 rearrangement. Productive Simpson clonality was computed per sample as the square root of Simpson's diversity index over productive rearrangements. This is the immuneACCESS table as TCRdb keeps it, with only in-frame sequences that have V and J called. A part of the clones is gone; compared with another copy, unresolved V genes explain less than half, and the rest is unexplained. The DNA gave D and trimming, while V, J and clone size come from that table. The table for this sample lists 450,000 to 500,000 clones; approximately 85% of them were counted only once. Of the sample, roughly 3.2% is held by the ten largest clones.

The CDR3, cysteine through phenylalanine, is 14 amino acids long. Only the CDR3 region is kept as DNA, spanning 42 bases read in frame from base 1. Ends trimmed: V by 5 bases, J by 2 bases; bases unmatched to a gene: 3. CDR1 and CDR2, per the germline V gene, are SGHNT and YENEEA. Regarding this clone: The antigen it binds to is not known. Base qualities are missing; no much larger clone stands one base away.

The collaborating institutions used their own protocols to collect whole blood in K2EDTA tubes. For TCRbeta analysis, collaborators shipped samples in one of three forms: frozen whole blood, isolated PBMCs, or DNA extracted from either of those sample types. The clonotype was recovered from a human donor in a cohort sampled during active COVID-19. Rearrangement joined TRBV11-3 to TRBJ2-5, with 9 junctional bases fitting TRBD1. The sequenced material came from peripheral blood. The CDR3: CASSEGTGQETQYF. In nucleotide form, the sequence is TGTGCCAGCAGCGAAGGGACAGGGCAAGAGACCCAGTACTTC.